This T cell receptor beta chain was identified in a study of T cells after yellow fever vaccination. This CDR3 comprises 15 residues. V lost 3 bases, J lost 5 bases, and 5 bases stayed unmatched. Germline V CDR1 and CDR2: KGHSH, LQKENI. In making TCR cDNA, 5'RACE template switching added a universal primer site and UMIs to it. TCRdb reanalysed the 5' RACE reads using MiXCR and keeps one entry per CDR3 protein. Of hundreds of thousands of distinct CDR3 sequences in the sample, about 12% were seen once. This clonotype occurred many times. This clonotype was sampled from a man under 40 who received the YFV17D yellow fever vaccine. This chain uses TRBV18 with TRBJ2-7; 12 nucleotides align to TRBD1. The material was PBMCs, obtained on the day of the yellow fever booster vaccination. CDR3: CASSPGTGGEDEQYF. CDR3 DNA sequence: TGTGCCAGCTCACCCGGGACAGGGGGCGAAGACGAGCAGTACTTC.